What follows are 20 T cell receptor beta chains derived from one specimen sequenced in a study of blood T cells in healthy people across ages. Through a sample-barcoded 5' primer and a J-beta primer mix, a second PCR was run for roughly 7 to 11 cycles. TCRdb re-called the 5' RACE reads with MiXCR, one entry per CDR3 protein. The sample yields approximately 880,000 distinct CDR3 sequences, roughly 50% seen once. The sequenced sample consisted of blood. The receptors originated from a man younger than 45 in good health.

This clonotype was detected only a few times. This chain connects TRBV7-2 to TRBJ2-1; TRBD2 matches 14 bases. V was pared by 1 base and J by 3 bases, with 5 bases of the junction left unmatched. Germline V gene lookup returns CDR1 SGHTA and CDR2 FQGNSA. The CDR3 sequence is 18 residues long. The CDR3: CASSLEGTSGRYYNEQFF. DNA of the CDR3: TGTGCCAGCAGCTTAGAAGGGACTAGCGGGAGATACTACAATGAGCAGTTCTTC.

The table lists this clonotype with a few counts. The V call is TRBV28, the J call TRBJ1-2; D possibly corresponds to TRBD1 (5 bases). The germline V and J ends were trimmed by 7 bases and 5 bases, with 17 bases remaining between them. The CDR3 is 14 amino acids. Looked up from germline, CDR1 is MDHEN and CDR2 is SYDVKM. The chain's CDR3 is CASIEGATRYGYTF. The CDR3 DNA reads TGTGCCAGCATTGAAGGGGCGACGAGATATGGCTACACCTTC.

The chain links TRBV10-3 to TRBJ2-4; D is unresolved. CDR3 length: 14 amino acids. Germline-derived CDR1 and CDR2 are ENHRY and SYGVKD. Trimming pared 4 bases from V and 7 bases from J, leaving 14 bases between. The CDR3 is CAISANQERNIQYF. In nucleotides, the CDR3 is TGTGCCATCAGTGCAAATCAGGAGAGGAACATTCAGTACTTC.

The genes are TRBV27 and TRBJ1-5; TRBD1 might be the D (6 bases). Germline V lookup: CDR1 MNHEY, CDR2 SMNVEV (reference sequence). The V and J ends lost 6 bases and 5 bases respectively, with 17 bases between them. The CDR3 covers 15 residues. Written as DNA, the CDR3 is TGTGCCAGCAGGACCGTCCGGGACACCCATCAGCCCCAGCATTTT. Translating it yields CASRTVRDTHQPQHF.

The V gene is TRBV20-1, the J gene TRBJ1-1; no firm D call. V gave up 1 base and J gave up 1 base, with 13 bases separating them. CDR1 is DFQATT, CDR2 SNEGSKA, per germline (reference sequence). CDR3 length: 15 residues. The CDR3 bases are TGCAGTGCTAGAGTCTACACCTCCCCGAACACTGAAGCTTTCTTT. This encodes CSARVYTSPNTEAFF.

V usage is TRBV6-5 and J usage is TRBJ2-2; D is uncertain. Trimming shortened V by 6 bases and J by 1 base, and 12 bases separated the two germline ends. Germline lookup yields CDR1 MNHEY and CDR2 SVGAGI. CDR3 length equals 15 residues. CDR3 amino acids: CASRSRAWNTGELFF. The CDR3 nucleotides read TGTGCCAGCAGGTCCCGTGCCTGGAACACCGGGGAGCTGTTTTTT.

V gene TRBV10-3 combines with J gene TRBJ1-1, with 7 bases lining up with TRBD1. The CDR3 is 14 residues long. The V gene end was trimmed by 0 bases and the J gene end by 4 bases; junction bases not matched to a gene: 2. Germline V lookup: CDR1 ENHRY, CDR2 SYGVKD. The CDR3 reads CAISESRDSTEAFF. For the CDR3, the DNA is TGTGCCATCAGTGAGTCCCGGGACAGCACTGAAGCTTTCTTT.

This rearrangement joins TRBV3-1 to TRBJ2-3; 7 nucleotides match TRBD2. Germline trimming cut 4 bases from V and 2 bases from J; bases unmatched to any gene: 9. This CDR3 has 16 residues. Germline loops: CDR1 LGHDT, CDR2 YNNKEL (reference sequence). The CDR3 loop is CASSPPLAGSTDTQYF. Written as DNA, the CDR3 is TGTGCCAGCAGCCCCCCCTTAGCGGGCTCCACAGATACGCAGTATTTT.

With respect to this clonotype: One junction end disagrees with the germline gene, perhaps due to a read error. The genes are TRBV12-3 or TRBV12-4 and TRBJ1-6, with 7 bases matching TRBD1. The CDR3 extends over 15 amino acids. Here the CDR3 DNA reads TGTGCCTGCAGTTTTGTCGGGACAGACGATTCACCCCTCCACTTT. The encoded protein is CACSFVGTDDSPLHF.

In this sample, this clonotype turned up once. The rearrangement links TRBV29-1 to TRBJ2-2; 12 bases fit TRBD1. CDR3 length: 15 amino acids. The germline CDR1 and CDR2 sequences are SQVTM and ANQGSEA. The trim removed 4 bases at V and 6 bases at J, leaving 6 bases unmatched. CDR3 sequence (DNA): TGCAGCGTTGGAAGGGACAGGGGGCTCTCCGGGGAGCTGTTTTTT. Encoded protein: CSVGRDRGLSGELFF.

J is TRBJ2-7 and V is TRBV6-1, with no clear D. Germline CDR1 reads MNHNS; CDR2 reads SASEGT. V lost 3 bases, J lost 2 bases, and 11 bases lay in between. The CDR3 has 14 residues. CDR3 coding DNA: TGTGCCAGCAGTGAGGGCGAATACACCTACGAGCAGTACTTC. Amino acids: CASSEGEYTYEQYF.

The chain combines TRBV4-3 with TRBJ2-1; a weak D match, TRBD2 (7 bases). Germline loops: CDR1 LGHNA, CDR2 YSLEER. This CDR3 is built from 15 residues. V was cut by 0 bases and J by 5 bases, with 11 bases left in between. In nucleotides, the CDR3 is TGCGCCAGCAGCCAAGATTCCGGGGGGCACAATGAGCAGTTCTTC. Protein product: CASSQDSGGHNEQFF.

The J gene is TRBJ1-6, the V gene TRBV7-9, with D uncertain. The V end was cut by 1 base, the J end by 7 bases, with 11 bases between. The germline CDR1 and CDR2 sequences are SEHNR and FQNEAQ (reference sequence). The CDR3 contains 15 residues. In nucleotides, the CDR3 is TGTGCCAGCAGCTTAGACCAGAGATTAAATTCACCCCTCCACTTT. This gives the protein CASSLDQRLNSPLHF.

The CDR3 is CATTPDKEGEQYF. CDR3 DNA sequence: TGTGCCACCACCCCGGACAAGGAGGGCGAGCAGTACTTC. J is TRBJ2-7 and V is TRBV15, with D perhaps TRBD2 (6 bases). V was trimmed by 7 bases and J by 6 bases, leaving 16 bases between them. There are 13 residues in the CDR3. Germline-derived CDR1 and CDR2 are LNHNV and YYDKDF (reference sequence).

Notes on this clonotype: This could be a read error, since a much larger clone is one nucleotide away. The chain combines TRBV4-2 with TRBJ1-2, with D uncertain. This CDR3 has 13 amino acids. The germline V gene encodes CDR1 LGHNA and CDR2 YNFKEQ. The CDR3 here is CVSSFKMEYGYTF. For the CDR3, the DNA is TGTGTCAGCAGCTTTAAGATGGAGTATGGCTACACCTTC.

This clonotype has just one count. The V call is TRBV4-2, the J call TRBJ2-7, with 8 bases identical to TRBD2. J was trimmed by 4 bases and V by 0 bases; bases with no gene match: 11. The germline gives CDR1 LGHNA, CDR2 YNFKEQ. CDR3 length equals 17 residues. CDR3 loop: CASSQEQGAGALYEQYF. DNA for the CDR3: TGTGCCAGCAGCCAAGAACAAGGAGCGGGGGCTTTGTACGAGCAGTACTTC.

The CDR3 region is CSVKGTGNSPLHF. Here the CDR3 DNA reads TGCAGCGTTAAGGGGACAGGGAATTCACCCCTCCACTTT. V is TRBV29-1 and J is TRBJ1-6; TRBD1 matches 9 bases. From germline, CDR1 is SQVTM and CDR2 ANQGSEA. V was pared by 5 bases and J by 7 bases, with 3 bases of the junction left unmatched. The length of the CDR3 is 13 residues. Together with reference TRBV29-1 and TRBJ1-6, the CDR3 gives the full variable domain: SAVISQKPSRDICQRGTSLTIQCQVDSQVTMMFWYRQQPGQSLTLIATANQGSEATYESGFVIDKFPISRPNLTFSTLTVSNMSPEDSSIYLCSVKGTGNSPLHFGNGTRLTVT.

The rearrangement links TRBV27 to TRBJ2-3, with TRBD1 matching 7 bases. V was clipped by 7 bases and J by 2 bases; unmatched bases: 3. CDR1 and CDR2 (germline): MNHEY, SMNVEV (reference sequence). The CDR3 consists of 13 residues. CDR3 DNA: TGTGCCAGCACCGACAGGGACACAGATACGCAGTATTTT. Amino acid sequence: CASTDRDTDTQYF.

This chain links TRBV13 with TRBJ2-1; TRBD2 is a possible D gene (6 bases). From germline, CDR1 is PRHDT and CDR2 FYEKMQ (reference sequence). The CDR3 is 13 residues long. Trimming took off 2 bases at V and 15 bases at J, with 17 bases between the two ends. This chain's CDR3 is CASSLRDSQYRFF. CDR3 sequence (DNA): TGTGCCAGCAGCTTAAGGGACTCCCAGTATAGGTTCTTC.

The chain couples TRBV6-2 or TRBV6-3 to TRBJ2-7; D may be TRBD1 (5 bases). V lost 8 bases to trimming and J lost 1 base, with 15 bases between them. This CDR3 has 14 residues. Germline V CDR1 and CDR2: MNHEY, SVGEGT. The CDR3 sequence: CASGRAGQSYEQYF. The CDR3, as DNA: TGTGCCAGCGGTCGGGCAGGGCAATCCTACGAGCAGTACTTC.